The rows below give T cell receptor beta chains drawn from one sample of a study of cytomegalovirus exposure and HLA in healthy donors. The repertoire was sequenced with immunoSEQ multiplex PCR; TCRdb's copy has only in-frame clones and lacks some. The repertoire has about 140,000 clones, about three quarters of them found once; the top ten carry over 1.5%. The sequenced sample consisted of PBMCs. These receptor sequences come from a man aged 35 to 55 in good health and CMV-seronegative. CDR3s include the opening cysteine and the closing phenylalanine or tryptophan. Fields, in order: CDR3 protein, clone size, J gene, V gene. Clone size appears in some rows only: once, few, many, or a class for an expanded clone.

CDR3 protein: CSVGTGGGYTF; clone size: few; J gene: TRBJ1-2; V gene: TRBV29-1
CDR3 protein: CASSAELYEQYF; clone size: .; J gene: TRBJ2-7; V gene: TRBV9
CDR3 protein: CASSPGGGTIYEQYF; clone size: .; J gene: TRBJ2-7; V gene: TRBV18
CDR3 protein: CASSELGGGNQPQHF; clone size: .; J gene: TRBJ1-5; V gene: TRBV6-1
CDR3 protein: CASSPDSRGINQPQHF; clone size: .; J gene: TRBJ1-5; V gene: TRBV7-2
CDR3 protein: CASSPSQNTEAFF; clone size: .; J gene: TRBJ1-1; V gene: TRBV18
CDR3 protein: CASGQGVYNEQFF; clone size: once; J gene: TRBJ2-1; V gene: TRBV7-9
CDR3 protein: CASSPGTSSSETQYF; clone size: few; J gene: TRBJ2-5; V gene: TRBV4-1
CDR3 protein: CASSHTSGVQFF; clone size: few; J gene: TRBJ2-1; V gene: TRBV7-6
CDR3 protein: CASRAEALHEQYF; clone size: .; J gene: TRBJ2-7; V gene: TRBV6-5
CDR3 protein: CASSLASGTGSYEQYF; clone size: .; J gene: TRBJ2-7; V gene: TRBV7-9
CDR3 protein: CASSYSGSDEQYF; clone size: few; J gene: TRBJ2-7; V gene: TRBV14
CDR3 protein: CASSIGGLAIYEQYF; clone size: .; J gene: TRBJ2-7; V gene: TRBV19
CDR3 protein: CASSATGGSNQPQHF; clone size: .; J gene: TRBJ1-5; V gene: TRBV6-6
CDR3 protein: CAISESREGETQYF; clone size: few; J gene: TRBJ2-5; V gene: TRBV10-3
CDR3 protein: CASSFPGLAGSHEQYF; clone size: .; J gene: TRBJ2-7; V gene: TRBV19
CDR3 protein: CASSERYGYTF; clone size: .; J gene: TRBJ1-2; V gene: TRBV6-1
CDR3 protein: CASSAPPWAKNSQYF; clone size: .; J gene: TRBJ2-4; V gene: TRBV7-3
CDR3 protein: CASSSTVTNTGELFF; clone size: .; J gene: TRBJ2-2; V gene: TRBV5-1
CDR3 protein: CASSLPAGGRLYEQYF; clone size: once; J gene: TRBJ2-7; V gene: TRBV7-9
CDR3 protein: CASSSEPGHLNTEAFF; clone size: few; J gene: TRBJ1-1; V gene: TRBV5-1
CDR3 protein: CVAGGRVTDTQYF; clone size: .; J gene: TRBJ2-3; V gene: TRBV28